The text below deals with one T cell receptor (beta chain). TCR beta cDNA was generated via 5'RACE template switching incorporating UMIs. TCRdb reprocessed the 5' RACE reads and reports one entry per CDR3 protein, with no DNA. Its clone listing holds about 460,000 distinct CDR3 sequences. The sample is drawn from a study of T cells expressing NK-cell markers. Study details: Sorted CD3+CD56+NKG2C+, CD3+CD56+NKG2C- and CD3+CD56-NKG2C+ T-cell subsets were beta-chain profiled.

The CDR3 totals 15 residues. Germline V gene sequence: CDR1 SGHTA, CDR2 FQGTGA. The sequence came from a woman aged 50 to 65 in good health. V gene TRBV7-3 combines with J gene TRBJ2-2; lacking DNA, the TRBD1 call made by TCRdb goes unchecked. Sample: blood T cells: a sorted CD56 or NKG2C T cell subset, CD4+ or CD8+ T cells, or bulk PBMC T cells (not recorded which). CDR3 sequence: CASSRDRGLSGELFF.